This is a list of T cell receptor beta chains from one sample in a study of cytomegalovirus exposure and HLA in healthy donors. The data were produced by immunoSEQ multiplex PCR, yet TCRdb's version contains in-frame clones alone and is incomplete. The data contain 150,000 or so clones, roughly 93% of them singletons. Material for sequencing was PBMCs. These receptors all come from a man aged 18 to 29 in good health and CMV-seropositive. Each CDR3 is given with its conserved first and last residue. A D gene is named only where the DNA matches it firmly. Some rows mark clone size as missing; the rest say once, few, many or name a class of expanded clone.

>TRBJ1-2|TRBV27|NA|TRBD1
TGTGCCAGCAGTCCCACGACAGGGACCGGCTACACCTTC
CASSPTTGTGYTF
>TRBJ2-7|TRBV28|NA|TRBD1
TGTGCCAGCAGTTTCCGGACAGGACGGCTGGAGCAGTACTTC
CASSFRTGRLEQYF
>TRBJ2-3|TRBV6-1|NA|NA
TGTGCCAGCAGTGAAGCGCCGGGGACTAGCACAGATACGCAGTATTTT
CASSEAPGTSTDTQYF
>TRBJ2-2|TRBV7-9|once|NA
TGTGCCAGCAGCTTTACGCGGTCCCTTTGGGCCGGGGAGCTGTTTTTT
CASSFTRSLWAGELFF
>TRBJ1-5|TRBV10-2|NA|TRBD1
TGCGCCAGCAGTGAAGGACAGGGAGGCAGCAATCAGCCCCAGCATTTT
CASSEGQGGSNQPQHF
>TRBJ1-5|TRBV10-3|NA|NA
TGTGCCACCCGGGGGTTCGGCAATCAGCCCCAGCATTTT
CATRGFGNQPQHF
>TRBJ2-7|TRBV7-6|NA|TRBD2
TGTGCCAGCAGCTACCTGGTGAGCGGGAGCCACGAGCAGTACTTC
CASSYLVSGSHEQYF
>TRBJ2-3|TRBV29-1|NA|NA
TGCAGCGTTGGGTTCGGGAGCACAGATACGCAGTATTTT
CSVGFGSTDTQYF
>TRBJ1-2|TRBV4-1|NA|NA
TGCGCCAGCAGCCGGACTTTGACTGAGAACTATGGCTACACCTTC
CASSRTLTENYGYTF
>TRBJ2-5|TRBV5-8|NA|TRBD2
TGTGCCAGCAGCCAAGCGGGAGGGGGCCAAGAGACCCAGTACTTC
CASSQAGGGQETQYF
>TRBJ1-5|TRBV14|NA|TRBD1
TGTGCCAGCAGCCAAGTCTACCGGGACAGTGCTGATAGCAATCAGCCCCAGCATTTT
CASSQVYRDSADSNQPQHF
>TRBJ2-4|TRBV23-1|NA|TRBD1
TGCGCCAGCGACCCCAGACAGGGTGATTCCAAAAACATTCAGTACTTC
CASDPRQGDSKNIQYF
>TRBJ2-5|TRBV29-1|NA|NA
TGCAGCGTTGAAGAGACAAGCCGAGATGAAGAGACCCAGTACTTC
CSVEETSRDEETQYF
>TRBJ2-3|TRBV15|NA|TRBD2
TGTGCCACCAGCAGAGAAGGCGGGAGAACAGATACGCAGTATTTT
CATSREGGRTDTQYF
>TRBJ1-1|TRBV6-1|NA|TRBD1
TGTGCCAGCAGTCCGCGCAGGGGGTTGAACACTGAAGCTTTCTTT
CASSPRRGLNTEAFF
>TRBJ1-5|TRBV2|NA|TRBD1
TGTGCCAGCAGTCTAGGGACAGGGGATCAGCCCCAGCATTTT
CASSLGTGDQPQHF
>TRBJ2-5|TRBV5-1|NA|NA
TGCGCCAGCAGCCGCCTACCCGCAGAGACCCAGTACTTC
CASSRLPAETQYF
>TRBJ1-2|TRBV7-9|NA|TRBD1
TGTGCCAGCAGCCACCGGGACAGGGGGCTCATTTATGGCTACACCTTC
CASSHRDRGLIYGYTF
>TRBJ2-2|TRBV6-5|NA|NA
TGTGCCAGCAGTTCCGATAACACAGGGTACACCGGGGAGCTGTTTTTT
CASSSDNTGYTGELFF
>TRBJ2-1|TRBV21-1|NA|NA
TGTGCCAGCAGCAGCCGGACTAGCGGGAGGGGAGCCGATGGTGAGCAGTTCTTC
CASSSRTSGRGADGEQFF
>TRBJ2-7|TRBV5-4|NA|TRBD2
TGTGCCAGCAGCTTGGAACCTAGCGGTTCCTACGAGCAGTACTTC
CASSLEPSGSYEQYF
>TRBJ2-7|TRBV6-5|NA|TRBD2
TGTGCCAGCAGTTACGCGGCTAGCGGCTCCTACGAGCAGTACTTC
CASSYAASGSYEQYF
>TRBJ2-7|TRBV10-3|NA|TRBD2
TGTGCCATCAGTGCTACTTCCGGGACTAGCCATCGTGGGGGGCAGTACTTC
CAISATSGTSHRGGQYF
>TRBJ2-3|TRBV6-5|NA|TRBD2
TGTGCCAGCAGTTACTCGATCCGGGGGGGCACAGATACGCAGTATTTT
CASSYSIRGGTDTQYF
>TRBJ1-1|TRBV19|NA|NA
TGTGCCAGTAGTATAGATTGGAGGTCGAACACTGAAGCTTTCTTT
CASSIDWRSNTEAFF
>TRBJ1-2|TRBV29-1|NA|TRBD1
TGCAGCGCCTCTAGACAGGGAGGAATGGACTACACCTTC
CSASRQGGMDYTF
>TRBJ2-7|TRBV5-1|NA|TRBD2
TGCGCCAGCAGCTCAAAGACTAGCGGGTACGAGCAGTACTTC
CASSSKTSGYEQYF
>TRBJ2-3|TRBV27|NA|NA
TGTGCCAGCGGGAGACAAGGCACAGATACGCAGTATTTT
CASGRQGTDTQYF
>TRBJ2-7|TRBV6-6|NA|NA
TGTGCCAGCAGCAATAGCGAATATGTTTCCTACGAGCAGTACTTC
CASSNSEYVSYEQYF
>TRBJ1-5|TRBV2|NA|NA
TGTGCCAGCAGAGCATGGGCGTCCAATCAGCCCCAGCATTTT
CASRAWASNQPQHF
>TRBJ2-1|TRBV30|NA|TRBD2
TGTGCCTGGAGTGATATAGCGGGAGGGGCGCAGTTCTTC
CAWSDIAGGAQFF
>TRBJ1-4|TRBV18|NA|NA
TGTGCCAGCTCACCTCGACAGTCTGAGACTGAAGAACTGTTTTTT
CASSPRQSETEELFF
>TRBJ1-5|TRBV28|NA|NA
TGTGCCAGCAGTTTAAGGGGCTTCGGCAATCAGCCCCAGCATTTT
CASSLRGFGNQPQHF
>TRBJ2-3|TRBV6-1|NA|TRBD2
TGTGCCAGCAGCCGGACTAGCGGATTCACAGATACGCAGTATTTT
CASSRTSGFTDTQYF
>TRBJ1-3|TRBV5-1|NA|NA
TGCGCCAGCAGCTTGAGTGCAGGGCCGAGCTCTGGAAACACCATATATTTT
CASSLSAGPSSGNTIYF
>TRBJ1-4|TRBV30|NA|NA
TGTGCCTGGAGTGTACGGGGTGAAAAACTGTTTTTT
CAWSVRGEKLFF
>TRBJ2-7|TRBV7-5|NA|NA
TGTGTCAGAAGCTCGCGGAGGGACTACTCCATATTCTACGAGCAGTACTTC
CVRSSRRDYSIFYEQYF
>TRBJ2-7|TRBV5-1|NA|TRBD1
TGCGCCAGCTCGGGACAGGGTTTCTACGAGCAGTACTTC
CASSGQGFYEQYF
>TRBJ2-7|TRBV7-9|NA|TRBD2
TGTGCCAGCAGCCGGGGAGGACTAGCACTCTACGAGCAGTACTTC
CASSRGGLALYEQYF
>TRBJ1-5|TRBV2|NA|NA
TGTGCCAGCAGTGGAGGCAGGGGCAATCAGCCCCAGCATTTT
CASSGGRGNQPQHF
>TRBJ2-2|TRBV5-4|NA|TRBD1
TGTGCCAGCAGCGCCGGGGACAGAAATCCGAGAACCGGGGAGCTGTTTTTT
CASSAGDRNPRTGELFF
>TRBJ2-2|TRBV7-6|NA|TRBD2
TGTGCCAGCAGCCCCCTAGCGGGAGGGCCCAGGAAAACCTTACGGGAGCTGTTTTTT
CASSPLAGGPRKTLRELFF
>TRBJ1-1|TRBV7-9|once|TRBD1
TGTGCCAGCAGCGTCCGGGACAGGGTCGCTGAAGCTTTCTTT
CASSVRDRVAEAFF
>TRBJ1-1|TRBV10-3|NA|NA
TGTGCCATCAGTGAGGAGGGACACCGCGACACTGAAGCTTTCTTT
CAISEEGHRDTEAFF
>TRBJ1-4|TRBV6-1|NA|TRBD1
TGTGCCAGCAGTGACTTAAATACAGGGGGCGGGGAAAAACTGTTTTTT
CASSDLNTGGGEKLFF
>TRBJ1-6|TRBV5-5|NA|NA
TGTGCCAGCAGCTCCCCCGGAGGGGTCGATTCACCCCTCCACTTT
CASSSPGGVDSPLHF
>TRBJ2-1|TRBV5-1|NA|NA
TGCGCCAGCAGCTCCGCTTATGGCGGTCGAGGCAATGAGCAGTTCTTC
CASSSAYGGRGNEQFF
>TRBJ1-2|TRBV2|NA|TRBD1
TGTGCCAGCAGTGAATCCGGACAGGGAGGAGGATACACCTTC
CASSESGQGGGYTF
>TRBJ1-5|TRBV15|NA|NA
TGTGCCACCAGCAGAGATAGGGGACACAATCAGCCCCAGCATTTT
CATSRDRGHNQPQHF
>TRBJ2-3|TRBV18|few|TRBD1
TGTGCCAGCTCACCCCAGGGGGTCCTCACAGATACGCAGTATTTT
CASSPQGVLTDTQYF
>TRBJ2-5|TRBV29-1|NA|TRBD1
TGCAGCGCCCCGACAGGGCAAGAGACCCAGTACTTC
CSAPTGQETQYF